Listed here are 13 T cell receptor beta chains from one sample, sequenced in a study of T-cell reconstitution after alpha-beta-depleted transplantation in children. Unique molecular identifiers featured in how the TCRbeta library was prepared. TCRdb passed the PCR reads through MiXCR, listing each CDR3 protein once. The repertoire has about 340,000 distinct CDR3 sequences, 13% of them found once; the top ten carry 3.5% to 4.5%. The material sequenced was PBMCs, taken from the stem cell graft. All receptors come from a human donor who donated a stem cell graft to a child with Fanconi anemia.

This clonotype was recorded a few times. The V gene is TRBV28, the J gene TRBJ1-6; no clear D. Trimming cost V 4 bases and J 10 bases, with 14 bases left between them. The CDR3 loop spans 14 amino acids. Germline values: CDR1 MDHEN, CDR2 SYDVKM. The CDR3 coding sequence is TGTGCCAGCAGTTCTGCGGAAAGATGGTCACCCCTCCACTTT. It codes for CASSSAERWSPLHF. The full variable domain, rest sourced from reference TRBV28 and TRBJ1-6, is DVKVTQSSRYLVKRTGEKVFLECVQDMDHENMFWYRQDPGLGLRLIYFSYDVKMKEKGDIPEGYSVSREKKERFSLILESASTNQTSMYLCASSSAERWSPLHFGNGTRLTVT.

This chain connects TRBV7-2 to TRBJ1-3; D unclear. The CDR3 runs 16 residues. Trimming took 5 bases from V and 0 from J, leaving 14 bases between them. Germline loops: CDR1 SGHTA, CDR2 FQGNSA. CDR3 sequence: CASSTILDNSGNTIYF. As DNA, the CDR3 is TGTGCCAGCAGCACCATCCTCGATAACTCTGGAAACACCATATATTTT.

This clonotype has only a few counts. In DNA, the CDR3 is TGCAGTGCTAGAAACCCTCCGGGACAGCTAGCCTATGGCTACACCTTC. Translated, it gives CSARNPPGQLAYGYTF. The chain carries TRBV20-1 and TRBJ1-2, with 7 positions matching TRBD1. Per germline, CDR1 DFQATT and CDR2 SNEGSKA (reference sequence). The V and J ends lost 2 bases and 4 bases, in that order; junction bases with no gene match: 13. The CDR3 is made up of 16 amino acids.

V usage is TRBV7-9 and J usage is TRBJ1-1; D uncertain. Trimming pared 10 bases from V and 3 bases from J, leaving 18 bases between. CDR1 is SEHNR, CDR2 FQNEAQ, per germline (reference sequence). The CDR3 covers 14 residues. CDR3 bases: TGTGCCACCACAGCGGCGACCAGTCACACTGAAGCTTTCTTT. Amino acids: CATTAATSHTEAFF.

In its sample, this clonotype was seen a few times. V is TRBV5-1 and J is TRBJ1-3; TRBD1 might be the D (6 bases). V was shortened by 2 bases and J by 6 bases, with 9 bases between the two germline ends. The CDR3 covers 13 residues. Germline CDR1 reads SGHRS; CDR2 reads YFSETQ. The CDR3 nucleotides read TGCGCCAGCAGCTTACAGGGCGAAAACACCATATATTTT. Encoded protein: CASSLQGENTIYF.

This clonotype was seen a handful of times. J is TRBJ1-2 and V is TRBV11-2; tentatively, D is TRBD1 (5 bases). There are 13 residues in the CDR3. V was clipped by 2 bases and J by 7 bases, with 11 bases between them. CDR1 and CDR2 from the germline V gene are SGHAT and FQNNGV. The CDR3 DNA follows: TGTGCCAGCAGCTTAAGGGCAGGGCTTGGCTACACCTTC. Translating gives CASSLRAGLGYTF.

In its sample, this clonotype was seen a few times. The chain links TRBV12-3 or TRBV12-4 to TRBJ2-3; 10 bases fit TRBD1. Trimming at V came to 2 bases and at J to 2 bases, leaving 4 bases not matched to a gene. CDR3 length: 16 amino acids. This CDR3 reads CASSLRQGAFTDTQYF. In nucleotides, the CDR3 is TGTGCCAGCAGTTTACGACAGGGGGCTTTCACAGATACGCAGTATTTT.

This clonotype appeared a few times. The CDR3 nucleotides read TGTGCCAGCAGCCCACACTCCGGGACCTCCGGGGCCAACGTCCTGACTTTC. Encoded protein: CASSPHSGTSGANVLTF. The chain recombines TRBV3-1 with TRBJ2-6; D is perhaps TRBD1 or TRBD2 (5 bases each). Germline V gives CDR1 LGHDT, CDR2 YNNKEL (reference sequence). Deletions cut 4 bases from V and 4 bases from J, with 17 bases between. The CDR3 contains 17 residues.

The chain uses TRBV2 and TRBJ2-1; D possibly corresponds to TRBD2 (7 bases). V dropped 8 bases and J dropped 8 bases, with 19 bases sitting between them. This CDR3 is 14 amino acids long. Germline assignment: CDR1 SNHLY and CDR2 FYNNEI. The CDR3 here is CASRILGGADEQFF. CDR3 DNA sequence: TGTGCCAGCCGCATATTAGGGGGGGCCGATGAGCAGTTCTTC.

This clonotype occurred many times. The chain recombines TRBV4-3 with TRBJ2-2; D is unresolved. V lost 0 bases and J 2 bases, leaving 7 bases between the germline ends. The CDR3 is made up of 15 amino acids. Germline V CDR1 and CDR2: LGHNA, YSLEER. The CDR3 reads CASSQEGLNTGELFF. The DNA for the CDR3 is TGCGCCAGCAGCCAAGAAGGGCTAAACACCGGGGAGCTGTTTTTT.

The table lists this clonotype with a few counts. This chain links TRBV6-1 with TRBJ1-5; D not certain. CDR1 MNHNS and CDR2 SASEGT come from the germline V gene. The V end was cut by 6 bases, the J end by 5 bases, with 14 bases between. The CDR3 has 14 amino acids. CDR3 region: CASSLEGWDQPQHF. CDR3 DNA: TGTGCCAGCAGCTTGGAGGGCTGGGATCAGCCCCAGCATTTT.

This clonotype occurred once. This sequence joins TRBV27 and TRBJ2-3, with D perhaps TRBD1 or TRBD2 (5 bases each). The germline V and J ends were trimmed by 6 bases and 0 bases, with 10 bases remaining between them. The CDR3 sequence is 14 residues long. Germline V gene sequence: CDR1 MNHEY, CDR2 SMNVEV (reference sequence). The CDR3 region is CASRGTGSTDTQYF. The CDR3 DNA reads TGTGCCAGCAGGGGGACCGGTAGCACAGATACGCAGTATTTT.

This clonotype was detected only a few times. This chain connects TRBV10-3 to TRBJ1-1; no clear D gene. This CDR3 has 13 amino acids. Germline CDR1 is ENHRY and CDR2 is SYGVKD. The germline V and J ends were trimmed by 2 bases and 1 base, with 5 bases remaining between them. CDR3 nucleotides: TGTGCCATCAGTGAGGGGGAGAACACTGAAGCTTTCTTT. Amino acids: CAISEGENTEAFF.